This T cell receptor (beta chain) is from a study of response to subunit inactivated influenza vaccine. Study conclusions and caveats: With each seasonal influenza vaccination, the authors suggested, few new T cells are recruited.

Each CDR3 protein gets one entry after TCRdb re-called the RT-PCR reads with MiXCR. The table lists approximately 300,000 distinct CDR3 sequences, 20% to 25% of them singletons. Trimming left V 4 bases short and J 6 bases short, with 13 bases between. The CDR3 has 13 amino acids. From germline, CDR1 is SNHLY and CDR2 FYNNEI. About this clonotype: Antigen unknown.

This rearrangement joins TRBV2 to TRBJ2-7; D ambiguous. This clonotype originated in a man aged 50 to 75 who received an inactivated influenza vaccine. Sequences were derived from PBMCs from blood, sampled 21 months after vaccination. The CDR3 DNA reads TGTGCCAGCAGTGTCAGCCTGAAGGGCGAGCAGTACTTC. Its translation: CASSVSLKGEQYF.